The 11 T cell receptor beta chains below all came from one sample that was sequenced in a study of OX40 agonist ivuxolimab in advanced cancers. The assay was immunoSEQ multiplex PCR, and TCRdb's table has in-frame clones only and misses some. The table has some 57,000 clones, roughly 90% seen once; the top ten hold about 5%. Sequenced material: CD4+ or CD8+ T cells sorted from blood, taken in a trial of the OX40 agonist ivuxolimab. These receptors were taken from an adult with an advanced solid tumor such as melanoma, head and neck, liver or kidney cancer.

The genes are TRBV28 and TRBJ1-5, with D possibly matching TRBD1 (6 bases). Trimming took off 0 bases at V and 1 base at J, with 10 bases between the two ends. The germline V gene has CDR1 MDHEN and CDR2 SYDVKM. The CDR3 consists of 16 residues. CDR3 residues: CASSLWGQGSNQPQHF. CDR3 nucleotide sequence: TGTGCCAGCAGTTTATGGGGTCAGGGGAGCAATCAGCCCCAGCATTTT.

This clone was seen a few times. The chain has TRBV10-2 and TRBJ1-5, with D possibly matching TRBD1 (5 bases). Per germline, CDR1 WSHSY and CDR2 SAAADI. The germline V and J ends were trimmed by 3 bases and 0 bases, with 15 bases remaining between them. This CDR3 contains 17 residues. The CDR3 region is CASSDPRGDFSNQPQHF. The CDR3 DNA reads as TGCGCCAGCAGTGATCCCAGAGGGGACTTTAGCAATCAGCCCCAGCATTTT.

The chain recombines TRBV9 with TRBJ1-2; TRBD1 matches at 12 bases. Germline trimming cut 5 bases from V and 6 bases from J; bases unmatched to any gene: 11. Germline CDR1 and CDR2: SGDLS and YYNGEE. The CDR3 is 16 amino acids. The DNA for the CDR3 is TGTGCCAGCAGTTTAAACCGGGACAGGGGGCCGAATGGCTACACCTTC. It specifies CASSLNRDRGPNGYTF.

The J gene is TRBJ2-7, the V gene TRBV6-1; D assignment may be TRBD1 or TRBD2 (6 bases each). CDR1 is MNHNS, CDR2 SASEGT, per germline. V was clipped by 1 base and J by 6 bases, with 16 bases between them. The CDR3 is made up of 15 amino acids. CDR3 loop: CASSEVMGGWGEQYF. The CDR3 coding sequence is TGTGCCAGCAGTGAAGTCATGGGGGGCTGGGGCGAGCAGTACTTC.

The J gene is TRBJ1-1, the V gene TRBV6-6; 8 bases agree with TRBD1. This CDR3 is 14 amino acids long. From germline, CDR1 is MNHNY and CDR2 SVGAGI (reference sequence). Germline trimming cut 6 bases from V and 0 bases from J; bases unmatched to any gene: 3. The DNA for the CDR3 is TGTGCCAGCAGACAGGGGGTTATGAACACTGAAGCTTTCTTT. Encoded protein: CASRQGVMNTEAFF.

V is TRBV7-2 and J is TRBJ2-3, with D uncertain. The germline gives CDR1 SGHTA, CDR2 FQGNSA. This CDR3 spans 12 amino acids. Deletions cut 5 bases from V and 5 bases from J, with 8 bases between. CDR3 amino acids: CASSPPQDTQYF. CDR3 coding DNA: TGTGCCAGCAGCCCCCCTCAAGATACGCAGTATTTT. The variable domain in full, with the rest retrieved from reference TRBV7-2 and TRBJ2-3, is GAGVSQSPSNKVTEKGKDVELRCDPISGHTALYWYRQSLGQGLEFLIYFQGNSAPDKSGLPSDRFSAERTGGSVSTLTIQRTQQEDSAVYLCASSPPQDTQYFGPGTRLTVL.

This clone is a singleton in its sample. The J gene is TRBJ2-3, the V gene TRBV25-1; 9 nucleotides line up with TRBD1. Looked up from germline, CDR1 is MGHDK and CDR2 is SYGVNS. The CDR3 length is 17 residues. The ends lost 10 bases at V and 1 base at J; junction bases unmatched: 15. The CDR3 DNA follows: TGTGCCACCCAGCAGCACCAGGGACAGGGAGGCACAGATACGCAGTATTTT. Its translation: CATQQHQGQGGTDTQYF.

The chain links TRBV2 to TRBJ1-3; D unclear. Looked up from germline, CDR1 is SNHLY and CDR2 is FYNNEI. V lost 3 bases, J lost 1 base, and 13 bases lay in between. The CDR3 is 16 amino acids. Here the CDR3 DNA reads TGTGCCAGCAGTGAGAAGGGCCTTCGATCTGGAAACACCATATATTTT. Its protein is CASSEKGLRSGNTIYF.

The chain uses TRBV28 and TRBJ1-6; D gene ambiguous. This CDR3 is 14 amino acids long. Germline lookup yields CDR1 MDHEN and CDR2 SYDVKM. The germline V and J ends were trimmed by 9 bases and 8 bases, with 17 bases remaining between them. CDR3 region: CASEGPGSYSPLHF. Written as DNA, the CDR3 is TGTGCCAGTGAGGGCCCCGGATCCTATTCACCCCTCCACTTT.

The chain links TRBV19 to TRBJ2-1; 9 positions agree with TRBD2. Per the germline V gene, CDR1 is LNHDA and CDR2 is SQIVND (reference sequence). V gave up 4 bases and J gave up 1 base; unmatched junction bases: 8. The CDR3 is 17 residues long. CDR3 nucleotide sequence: TGTGCCAGTAGTAGGGGCGGGAGGGCCTTATCCTACAATGAGCAGTTCTTC. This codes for CASSRGGRALSYNEQFF.

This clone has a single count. The CDR3 sequence: CASSINRGTNTEAFF. Written as DNA, the CDR3 is TGTGCCAGTAGTATCAACAGGGGAACGAACACTGAAGCTTTCTTT. The chain recombines TRBV19 with TRBJ1-1; 7 bases align to TRBD1. With 3 bases clipped from V and 1 base from J, the junction kept 5 bases outside the gene matches. The CDR3 has 15 residues. Germline V gene lookup returns CDR1 LNHDA and CDR2 SQIVND (reference sequence).